What follows are 12 T cell receptor beta chains derived from one specimen sequenced in a study of naive and memory T cell subsets (dated by TCRdb to about 2017). The library was generated by UMI-ligation and nested PCR. Sequencing took place on an Illumina MiSeq. The beta constant-region primer consisted of an equimolar mixture of two oligonucleotides that together covered TRBC1 and TRBC2. The raw public reads went through TCRdb reprocessing: fastp at Q25, MiXCR clone calling, in-frame beta chains kept. Under each unique CDR3 protein, matching rows form one entry showing the most common genes and DNA. For this sample there are 89,000 or so distinct CDR3 sequences; under 15% appear just once. The top ten clonotypes cover approximately 0.84% of the sample. The specimen sequenced was central memory CD4+ T cells from blood. In the paper's terms, the cell subset or site label means: central memory, CD45RA- CD27+. These receptors originate from a human donor in good health.

The rearrangement uses TRBV6-2 or TRBV6-3 and TRBJ1-5; TRBD1 aligns across 8 bases. Germline assignment: CDR1 MNHEY and CDR2 SVGEGT. The CDR3 length is 16 residues. V lost 6 bases, J lost 4 bases, and 11 bases stayed unmatched. For the CDR3, the DNA is TGTGCCAGCAGCTCCGGACAGGGAGGTTTTAATCAGCCCCAGCATTTT. This gives the protein CASSSGQGGFNQPQHF.

Only a few counts were recorded for this clonotype. This chain connects TRBV7-6 to TRBJ2-5, with D perhaps TRBD1 or TRBD2 (6 bases each). This CDR3 is 15 amino acids long. V shed 2 bases and J shed 5 bases, with 15 bases lying between them. The germline V gene has CDR1 SGHVS and CDR2 FNYEAQ. CDR3 nucleotides: TGTGCCAGCAGCTTAATAGCGGAAGGGGGTGAGACCCAGTACTTC. This encodes CASSLIAEGGETQYF.

This clonotype was seen more than once but under ten times. This sequence joins TRBV27 and TRBJ2-1, with D unresolved. There are 16 residues in the CDR3. CDR1 is MNHEY, CDR2 SMNVEV, per germline (reference sequence). The V end was cut by 2 bases, the J end by 1 base, with 12 bases between. The CDR3 loop reads CASSLVSLLSYNEQFF. Here the CDR3 DNA reads TGTGCCAGCAGTTTAGTTAGCCTTCTGTCCTACAATGAGCAGTTCTTC.

In its sample, this clonotype was seen many times. The chain couples TRBV11-2 to TRBJ2-5, with 7 bases that match TRBD2. The CDR3 is 16 amino acids. V dropped 3 bases and J dropped 2; count of bases not matched to a gene: 9. Looked up from germline, CDR1 is SGHAT and CDR2 is FQNNGV. Written as DNA, the CDR3 is TGTGCCAGCAGCTTTACCTCAGCGGGGCAGCAAGAGACCCAGTACTTC. Its translation is CASSFTSAGQQETQYF.

The gene calls are TRBV6-2 or TRBV6-3 and TRBJ2-1, with TRBD1 matching 7 bases. The CDR3 sequence is 17 residues long. With V trimmed by 7 bases and J by 6 bases, 18 bases remained unmatched. From germline, CDR1 is MNHEY and CDR2 SVGEGT. CDR3 sequence (DNA): TGTGCCAGCAACCTACAGGGGTCTCCTAAGTGGGGCAATGAGCAGTTCTTC. Its protein is CASNLQGSPKWGNEQFF.

This clonotype was picked up many times. This chain links TRBV20-1 with TRBJ2-7; 10 bases are shared with TRBD2. This CDR3 has 16 amino acids. Trimming cost V 2 bases and J 2 bases; bases outside gene matches: 9. The germline CDR1 and CDR2 sequences are DFQATT and SNEGSKA (reference sequence). The CDR3 DNA reads as TGCAGTGCTAGATACCCAAGCGGGAGGGCCCCCTACGAGCAGTACTTC. Its translation: CSARYPSGRAPYEQYF.

This clonotype was seen many times. J is TRBJ2-3 and V is TRBV6-1; the D is unclear. Germline CDR1 MNHNS, CDR2 SASEGT. The CDR3 runs 11 residues. V was clipped by 6 bases and J by 6 bases, with 7 bases between them. The CDR3 reads CASSGEDTQYF. CDR3 DNA: TGTGCCAGCAGCGGAGAGGATACGCAGTATTTT.

The gene calls are TRBV7-2 and TRBJ2-1; D possibly corresponds to TRBD1 (5 bases). V lost 3 bases, J lost 7 bases, and 25 bases lay in between. The CDR3 loop spans 18 amino acids. Per germline, CDR1 SGHTA and CDR2 FQGNSA. The CDR3 coding sequence is TGTGCCAGCAGCTTTCAGCCAGGGTTGGCAGGGAAAGAGAATGAGCAGTTCTTC. Protein product: CASSFQPGLAGKENEQFF.

The CDR3 region is CSAVGGMNTEAFF. CDR3 nucleotide sequence: TGCAGTGCTGTAGGGGGAATGAACACTGAAGCTTTCTTT. J is TRBJ1-1 and V is TRBV20-1, with a weak D call TRBD1 (6 bases). Per germline, CDR1 DFQATT and CDR2 SNEGSKA (reference sequence). The CDR3 sequence is 13 residues long. Trimming pared 5 bases from V and 0 bases from J, leaving 10 bases between.

This clonotype was counted only a few times. The chain uses TRBV7-2 and TRBJ2-2; 11 bases are a match to TRBD2. Germline values: CDR1 SGHTA, CDR2 FQGNSA. Germline trimming cut 5 bases from V and 0 bases from J; bases unmatched to any gene: 8. The CDR3 extends over 18 amino acids. In nucleotides, the CDR3 is TGTGCCAGCAGCGCCAGGCAGACTAGCGGGACGAACACCGGGGAGCTGTTTTTT. Translating it yields CASSARQTSGTNTGELFF.

Ten or more counts support this clonotype. This sequence joins TRBV29-1 and TRBJ2-1; D ambiguous. The CDR3 has 14 amino acids. V was clipped by 5 bases and J by 7 bases, with 18 bases between them. CDR1 and CDR2 (germline): SQVTM, ANQGSEA. CDR3 loop: CSVSGSVFGNEQFF. The CDR3 nucleotides read TGCAGCGTTTCTGGCAGCGTTTTTGGGAATGAGCAGTTCTTC.

V is TRBV10-3 and J is TRBJ1-2; the D is unclear. The V and J ends lost 8 bases and 0 bases respectively, with 7 bases between them. The V gene's germline CDR1 is ENHRY and CDR2 SYGVKD. This CDR3 region has 12 residues. The CDR3 spells CAIGGANYGYTF. Here the CDR3 DNA reads TGTGCCATCGGCGGTGCTAACTATGGCTACACCTTC.